A single sample is the source of the 30 T cell receptor beta chains below, sequenced in a study of identical twins. TCRdb reprocessed the 5' RACE reads with MiXCR, giving one entry per CDR3 protein. The table records just over 500,000 distinct CDR3 sequences, 20% to 25% of them present only once. This sample was also put to use in a study of T cells expressing NK-cell markers.

Material for sequencing was CD4+ T cells sorted from blood. The receptors originated from a woman aged 18 to 35 in good health.

This clonotype has a handful of counts. V gene TRBV6-1 combines with J gene TRBJ2-1; D uncertain. The germline gives CDR1 MNHNS, CDR2 SASEGT. The CDR3 is 13 residues long. V was shortened by 3 bases and J by 7 bases, with 10 bases between the two germline ends. CDR3 DNA: TGTGCCAGCAGTGAGAACCCAGTTAATGAGCAGTTCTTC. Its translation: CASSENPVNEQFF.

This clonotype was detected a few times. The rearrangement links TRBV6-4 to TRBJ2-6; weak D call: TRBD2 (5 bases). The CDR3 covers 15 residues. Looked up from germline, CDR1 is MRHNA and CDR2 is SNTAGT. With 6 bases removed from V and 2 bases from J, the gap between germline ends came to 11 bases. The DNA of the CDR3 is TGTGCCAGCAGCACTACGAGGGCTGGGGCCAACGTCCTGACTTTC. This encodes CASSTTRAGANVLTF.

The rearrangement uses TRBV7-8 and TRBJ2-7, with 9 bases identical to TRBD1. Looked up from germline, CDR1 is SGHVS and CDR2 is FQNEAQ. V was clipped by 5 bases and J by 6 bases; unmatched bases: 5. CDR3 length: 13 amino acids. The CDR3 loop reads CASSRQGDTEQYF. In DNA, the CDR3 is TGTGCCAGCAGCCGACAGGGGGATACCGAGCAGTACTTC.

There are a few counts of this clonotype. The chain is built from TRBV7-9 and TRBJ2-1; 7 nucleotides line up with TRBD2. The CDR3 has 15 residues. Germline values: CDR1 SEHNR, CDR2 FQNEAQ (reference sequence). V lost 2 bases and J lost 5; bases outside the gene matches: 6. The CDR3: CASSLWGRGDNEQFF. DNA for the CDR3: TGTGCCAGCAGCTTATGGGGGAGGGGTGACAATGAGCAGTTCTTC.

This clonotype was detected a few times. J is TRBJ1-2 and V is TRBV11-3, with a possible D match to TRBD1 (6 bases). There are 12 residues in the CDR3. Germline assignment: CDR1 SGHNT and CDR2 YENEEA. Trimming stripped 5 bases from V and 7 bases from J, with 11 bases between. The CDR3 DNA reads TGTGCCAGCAGCCAAATGACAGGTGGCTACACCTTC. Residues: CASSQMTGGYTF.

This clonotype has just a few counts. This chain connects TRBV12-3 or TRBV12-4 to TRBJ1-5, with D perhaps matching TRBD1 (5 bases). Trimming took 2 bases from V and 0 from J, leaving 8 bases between them. The CDR3 consists of 15 residues. CDR3 DNA sequence: TGTGCCAGCAGTTTAAGGCAGGGTAGCAATCAGCCCCAGCATTTT. This codes for CASSLRQGSNQPQHF.

The chain recombines TRBV2 with TRBJ2-4, with D perhaps assigned TRBD1 or TRBD2 (7 bases each). Germline CDR1 SNHLY, CDR2 FYNNEI. CDR3 length: 16 amino acids. The V gene lost 5 bases and the J gene lost 5 bases, with 19 bases spanning the gap. Here the CDR3 reads CASSQSAGGGENIQYF. CDR3 bases: TGTGCCAGCAGTCAGTCGGCAGGGGGGGGAGAAAACATTCAGTACTTC. The full variable domain, in which reference TRBV2 and TRBJ2-4 provide the parts outside the CDR3, is EPEVTQTPSHQVTQMGQEVILRCVPISNHLYFYWYRQILGQKVEFLVSFYNNEISEKSEIFDDQFSVERPDGSNFTLKIRSTKLEDSAMYFCASSQSAGGGENIQYFGAGTRLSVL.

This clonotype was observed once. The chain joins TRBV9 to TRBJ2-1; 9 nucleotides match TRBD1. In germline, CDR1 is SGDLS, CDR2 YYNGEE. The CDR3 is 17 residues long. V trimming: 5 bases; J trimming: 6 bases; junction bases outside the gene matches: 15. The CDR3 reads CASSGTLGQGVANEQFF. In DNA form, the CDR3 reads TGTGCCAGCAGTGGGACTTTGGGACAGGGAGTTGCCAATGAGCAGTTCTTC.

This clonotype was found a few times. This chain uses TRBV4-2 with TRBJ1-4; D is unclear. This CDR3 has 15 residues. V lost 2 bases, J lost 7 bases, and 14 bases lay in between. Per the germline V gene, CDR1 is LGHNA and CDR2 is YNFKEQ. The chain's CDR3 is CASSQNGPGSEKLFF. The CDR3 DNA is TGTGCCAGCAGCCAAAATGGGCCGGGCAGTGAAAAACTGTTTTTT.

This chain connects TRBV20-1 to TRBJ2-3; D is undetermined. This CDR3 spans 14 amino acids. Germline V gene lookup returns CDR1 DFQATT and CDR2 SNEGSKA (reference sequence). V was shortened by 7 bases and J by 4 bases, with 18 bases between the two germline ends. The CDR3 nucleotides are TGCAGTGTCCTCGGGTCCTTTCGTTCAGATACGCAGTATTTT. This gives the protein CSVLGSFRSDTQYF.

This clonotype was seen a few times. The chain joins TRBV10-3 to TRBJ1-3, with a weak D call TRBD1 (5 bases). CDR1 is ENHRY and CDR2 is SYGVKD in the germline V gene. With 8 bases removed from V and 4 bases from J, the gap between germline ends came to 12 bases. The CDR3 runs 13 residues. In nucleotides, the CDR3 is TGTGCCATCGCAGGGAGTAAGGGAAACACCATATATTTT. Protein product: CAIAGSKGNTIYF.

This clonotype was counted only a few times. The chain joins TRBV11-2 to TRBJ2-1; 9 nucleotides align to TRBD1. V shed 2 bases and J 7 bases; nucleotides not matched to a gene: 6. CDR1 and CDR2 (germline): SGHAT, FQNNGV. This CDR3 contains 15 residues. The CDR3 sequence: CASSLSGQGGNEQFF. The CDR3 DNA follows: TGTGCCAGCAGCTTATCGGGACAGGGAGGAAATGAGCAGTTCTTC. The whole variable domain, remainder taken from reference TRBV11-2 and TRBJ2-1, is EAGVAQSPRYKIIEKRQSVAFWCNPISGHATLYWYQQILGQGPKLLIQFQNNGVVDDSQLPKDRFSAERLKGVDSTLKIQPAKLEDSAVYLCASSLSGQGGNEQFFGPGTRLTVL.

The table lists this clonotype with a few counts. The chain combines TRBV20-1 with TRBJ2-3; 7 bases match TRBD2. The CDR3 consists of 13 residues. Unmatched junction bases numbered 4, after V lost 1 base and J lost 6 bases. Germline values: CDR1 DFQATT, CDR2 SNEGSKA (reference sequence). The CDR3 sequence: CSARAAGWDTQYF. CDR3 DNA sequence: TGCAGTGCTAGAGCAGCGGGATGGGATACGCAGTATTTT.

The J gene is TRBJ1-1, the V gene TRBV28; possible D gene TRBD1, 5 bases. This CDR3 is built from 13 residues. Trimming removed 7 bases at V and 0 bases at J, with 9 bases between. Germline CDR1 and CDR2: MDHEN and SYDVKM. The CDR3 loop is CASIRTMNTEAFF. Here the CDR3 DNA reads TGTGCCAGCATCCGGACAATGAACACTGAAGCTTTCTTT.

This clonotype was counted between two and nine times. The V gene is TRBV5-1, the J gene TRBJ1-2, with TRBD1 matching 7 bases. The CDR3 is made up of 14 amino acids. V lost 9 bases and J lost 0; bases outside the gene matches: 8. From germline, CDR1 is SGHRS and CDR2 YFSETQ. The CDR3 coding sequence is TGCGCCACCATTGACAGGGTAGCTAACTATGGCTACACCTTC. Protein: CATIDRVANYGYTF. Full variable domain (outside the CDR3, taken from reference TRBV5-1 and TRBJ1-2): KAGVTQTPRYLIKTRGQQVTLSCSPISGHRSVSWYQQTPGQGLQFLFEYFSETQRNKGNFPGRFSGRQFSNSRSEMNVSTLELGDSALYLCATIDRVANYGYTFGSGTRLTVV.

This clonotype was detected only a few times. The chain employs TRBV29-1 and TRBJ1-3; D remains unclear. Trimming took 6 bases from V and 2 from J, leaving 11 bases between them. CDR3 size: 13 residues. Germline V gives CDR1 SQVTM, CDR2 ANQGSEA. The CDR3 loop reads CSVTPVPGNTIYF. The CDR3 DNA is TGCAGCGTGACCCCGGTGCCTGGAAACACCATATATTTT.

The J gene is TRBJ2-7, the V gene TRBV6-1, with D possibly TRBD1 on 6 matching bases. V was cut by 4 bases and J by 1 base, with 14 bases left in between. CDR1 MNHNS and CDR2 SASEGT come from the germline V gene. This CDR3 region has 15 residues. The chain's CDR3 is CASSVAGTRSYEQYF. The DNA for the CDR3 is TGTGCCAGCAGTGTTGCAGGGACACGATCCTACGAGCAGTACTTC.

The chain has TRBV6-6 and TRBJ1-1; D unclear. Trimming pared 0 bases from V and 5 bases from J, leaving 7 bases between. Germline CDR1 and CDR2: MNHNY and SVGAGI (reference sequence). The CDR3 extends over 13 amino acids. CDR3 loop: CASSYSQVTEAFF. CDR3 nucleotide sequence: TGTGCCAGCAGTTACTCACAAGTAACTGAAGCTTTCTTT.

The V and J genes are TRBV5-1 and TRBJ1-2; no firm D call. This CDR3 has 13 amino acids. Trimming removed 1 base from V and 6 bases from J, with 10 bases in between. CDR1 is SGHRS, CDR2 YFSETQ, per germline. CDR3 sequence (DNA): TGCGCCAGCAGCTTGCAGCATGTGGATGGCTACACCTTC. Encoded protein: CASSLQHVDGYTF.

The chain links TRBV29-1 to TRBJ2-1; perhaps TRBD2 as D (6 bases). The germline CDR1 and CDR2 sequences are SQVTM and ANQGSEA. Trimming took off 7 bases at V and 2 bases at J, with 9 bases between the two ends. This CDR3 is 12 amino acids long. CDR3 coding DNA: TGCAGCGCCCTAGCGACCTACAATGAGCAGTTCTTC. Protein sequence: CSALATYNEQFF.

This clonotype was counted only a few times. This chain uses TRBV5-1 with TRBJ2-6; 9 nucleotides agree with TRBD1. The CDR3 loop spans 17 amino acids. V shed 4 bases, J shed 4 bases, and the junction held 9 bases outside the gene matches. The germline V gene encodes CDR1 SGHRS and CDR2 YFSETQ. Written as DNA, the CDR3 is TGCGCCAGCAGCCGAGGACAGGGGCAGAGCGGGGCCAACGTCCTGACTTTC. Encoded protein: CASSRGQGQSGANVLTF. Variable domain in full (rest from reference TRBV5-1 and TRBJ2-6): KAGVTQTPRYLIKTRGQQVTLSCSPISGHRSVSWYQQTPGQGLQFLFEYFSETQRNKGNFPGRFSGRQFSNSRSEMNVSTLELGDSALYLCASSRGQGQSGANVLTFGAGSRLTVL.

In its sample, this clonotype was seen a few times. This chain links TRBV28 with TRBJ1-2; D ambiguous. Germline CDR1 and CDR2: MDHEN and SYDVKM. CDR3 length: 12 amino acids. Trimming removed 5 bases from V and 7 bases from J, with 11 bases in between. CDR3 nucleotide sequence: TGTGCCAGCAGTCCCTCGATTGGTGGCTACACCTTC. As protein: CASSPSIGGYTF.

This chain connects TRBV20-1 to TRBJ2-1, with TRBD2 matching 10 bases. This CDR3 is 12 amino acids long. The ends lost 6 bases at V and 6 bases at J; junction bases unmatched: 2. CDR1 is DFQATT, CDR2 SNEGSKA, per germline (reference sequence). The CDR3, as DNA: TGCAGTGCGTTAGCGGGGGGCAATGAGCAGTTCTTC. Its protein is CSALAGGNEQFF.

This clonotype was seen a handful of times. The chain recombines TRBV29-1 with TRBJ2-1, with 9 bases identical to TRBD1. Per the germline V gene, CDR1 is SQVTM and CDR2 is ANQGSEA. The CDR3 has 14 residues. Trimming cost V 4 bases and J 9 bases; bases outside gene matches: 10. The DNA for the CDR3 is TGCAGCGTTGCCGGGACAGGGTTAAGGGGTGAGCAGTTCTTC. It specifies CSVAGTGLRGEQFF.

The chain joins TRBV11-2 to TRBJ1-4, with D hard to call. CDR1 and CDR2 (germline): SGHAT, FQNNGV. V was shortened by 5 bases and J by 2 bases, with 21 bases between the two germline ends. The CDR3 consists of 18 residues. The CDR3 here is CASSPAVWGVVTNEKLFF. The CDR3 bases are TGTGCCAGCAGCCCCGCGGTGTGGGGAGTAGTTACTAATGAAAAACTGTTTTTT.

The chain uses TRBV7-2 and TRBJ2-1; 7 bases are a match to TRBD2. Germline V gene data show CDR1 as SGHTA and CDR2 as FQGNSA. J lost 0 bases, V lost 0 bases, and 5 bases had no gene match. The CDR3 runs 17 residues. The CDR3 sequence is CASSLAGTISSYNEQFF. The CDR3 nucleotides read TGTGCCAGCAGCTTAGCGGGGACTATAAGCTCCTACAATGAGCAGTTCTTC.

The rearrangement joins TRBV3-1 to TRBJ2-2; D remains ambiguous. V was cut by 3 bases and J by 2 bases, with 7 bases left in between. The CDR3 consists of 14 residues. Germline values: CDR1 LGHDT, CDR2 YNNKEL (reference sequence). The CDR3 DNA is TGTGCCAGCAGCCATGGAGTTAACACCGGGGAGCTGTTTTTT. Amino acids: CASSHGVNTGELFF.

The CDR3 nucleotides read TGCAGTGCTAGATATTCAGCGGGAGGTTCTGGGGAGCTGTTTTTT. This gives the protein CSARYSAGGSGELFF. This rearrangement joins TRBV20-1 to TRBJ2-2, with 9 bases lining up with TRBD2. The V gene end was trimmed by 2 bases and the J gene end by 8 bases; junction bases not matched to a gene: 9. Germline CDR1 DFQATT, CDR2 SNEGSKA (reference sequence). The CDR3 loop spans 15 amino acids.

This sequence joins TRBV6-5 and TRBJ1-1; TRBD1 might be the D (6 bases). Germline V CDR1 and CDR2: MNHEY, SVGAGI. V was trimmed by 6 bases and J by 6 bases, leaving 17 bases between them. This CDR3 region has 14 residues. The CDR3 loop is CASRYRGGRAEAFF. The CDR3 DNA sequence: TGTGCCAGCAGGTATCGAGGGGGGCGTGCTGAAGCTTTCTTT.

This clonotype was seen a handful of times. The chain carries TRBV20-1 and TRBJ1-1, with a weak D call TRBD1 (5 bases). From germline, CDR1 is DFQATT and CDR2 SNEGSKA (reference sequence). The CDR3 extends over 12 amino acids. V was clipped by 6 bases and J by 5 bases, with 13 bases between them. The CDR3: CSAPGFGTEAFF. DNA of the CDR3: TGCAGTGCCCCAGGGTTTGGGACTGAAGCTTTCTTT.